These T cell receptor beta chains were read from a single sample in a study of shared clonotypes between healthy human individuals. The protocol was immunoSEQ multiplex PCR, while the TCRdb copy is restricted to in-frame clones and leaves out a portion. The repertoire holds around 2.1 million clones, around 93% seen once, with about 1.8% in the top ten. The sequencing input was naive CD8+ T cells from PBMCs. The source is a man aged 18 to 29 in good health. Some clones in this sample may be carry-over from other donors' samples. Each CDR3 is given with its conserved first and last residue. D genes are given only for firm matches. Rows may omit the clone size; those that give it use once, few, many or a size class.

>TRBJ2-7|-|TRBV27|-
CASSLGAVSSYEQYF
TGTGCCAGCAGTTTAGGAGCGGTGAGCTCCTACGAGCAGTACTTC
>TRBJ2-2|-|TRBV14|-
CASSHTVPGELFF
TGTGCCAGCAGCCATACAGTTCCCGGGGAGCTGTTTTTT
>TRBJ1-4|-|TRBV9|-
CASSVSAFVDEKLFF
TGTGCCAGCAGCGTCTCGGCGTTTGTAGACGAAAAACTGTTTTTT
>TRBJ2-5|TRBD2|TRBV9|-
CASSPTLGGLAGGRETQYF
TGTGCCAGCAGCCCCACGCTGGGGGGGCTAGCGGGAGGTCGCGAGACCCAGTACTTC
>TRBJ1-4|-|TRBV4-1|-
CASSQGTATNEKLFF
TGCGCCAGCAGCCAGGGGACGGCTACTAATGAAAAACTGTTTTTT
>TRBJ1-1|-|TRBV11-3|-
CASSLEENTEAFF
TGTGCCAGCAGCTTGGAGGAGAACACTGAAGCTTTCTTT
>TRBJ1-1|TRBD1|TRBV7-9|-
CASSPPPGGVGEAFF
TGTGCCAGCAGCCCCCCCCCAGGGGGGGTTGGTGAAGCTTTCTTT
>TRBJ1-3|-|TRBV2|-
CASSEADPTDTIYF
TGTGCCAGCAGTGAAGCCGACCCAACGGACACCATATATTTT
>TRBJ2-3|-|TRBV7-3|-
CASSSRPTDTQYF
TGTGCCAGCAGCTCCCGGCCCACAGATACGCAGTATTTT
>TRBJ2-2|-|TRBV10-2|-
CASRPGGYTGELFF
TGCGCCAGCAGACCCGGGGGATACACCGGGGAGCTGTTTTTT
>TRBJ2-3|TRBD1|TRBV27|-
CASSGGTGWGTQYF
TGTGCCAGCAGTGGGGGGACAGGGTGGGGTACGCAGTATTTT
>TRBJ1-2|-|TRBV29-1|-
CSVNGGEVGYGYTF
TGCAGCGTTAACGGGGGGGAAGTTGGGTATGGCTACACCTTC
>TRBJ2-2|-|TRBV9|-
CASSVDLEGAVTGELFF
TGTGCCAGCAGCGTAGATTTGGAGGGAGCTGTGACCGGGGAGCTGTTTTTT
>TRBJ2-7|TRBD1|TRBV5-4|-
CASSGGQGLTYEQYF
TGTGCCAGCAGCGGGGGACAGGGCCTAACCTACGAGCAGTACTTC
>TRBJ2-7|-|TRBV7-8|-
CASSQGLSSYEQYF
TGTGCCAGCAGCCAGGGGTTAAGCTCCTACGAGCAGTACTTC
>TRBJ2-7|TRBD2|TRBV19|-
CASSPLAGGTYEQYF
TGTGCCAGTAGTCCACTAGCGGGAGGAACCTACGAGCAGTACTTC
>TRBJ2-1|-|TRBV25-1|-
CATRGGSPVYNEQFF
TGTGCCACCAGAGGGGGATCACCGGTCTACAATGAGCAGTTCTTC
>TRBJ2-1|TRBD1|TRBV4-1|once
CASSLRPGQGYNEQFF
TGCGCCAGCAGCCTCCGACCGGGACAGGGGTACAATGAGCAGTTCTTC
>TRBJ2-5|-|TRBV28|-
CASSAPPWAQYF
TGTGCCAGCAGTGCCCCCCCGTGGGCCCAGTACTTC
>TRBJ2-7|-|TRBV11-1|-
CASSSGPGEQYF
TGTGCCAGCAGCTCGGGGCCGGGCGAGCAGTACTTC
>TRBJ2-7|TRBD1|TRBV2|-
CASGEDRGHSYEQYF
TGTGCCAGCGGTGAAGACAGGGGCCACTCCTACGAGCAGTACTTC
>TRBJ2-7|-|TRBV5-1|-
CASSYAGQGQTSPSYEQYF
TGCGCCAGCAGTTATGCTGGACAGGGCCAGACTAGCCCCTCCTACGAGCAGTACTTC
>TRBJ1-4|-|TRBV19|-
CASTTGTRNEKLFF
TGTGCCAGCACAACCGGGACAAGAAATGAAAAACTGTTTTTT
>TRBJ2-1|-|TRBV7-2|-
CASSSGTPYNEQFF
TGTGCCAGCAGCTCTGGGACACCCTACAATGAGCAGTTCTTC
>TRBJ2-3|TRBD1|TRBV6-5|-
CASSQRTGGTDTQYF
TGTGCCAGCAGTCAAAGGACAGGGGGAACAGATACGCAGTATTTT
>TRBJ2-3|TRBD2|TRBV11-2|-
CASSLGRGITDTQYF
TGTGCCAGCAGCTTAGGGCGGGGGATCACAGATACGCAGTATTTT
>TRBJ1-4|TRBD1|TRBV9|-
CASSVGDRRLFF
TGTGCCAGCAGCGTAGGGGACAGGCGACTGTTTTTT
>TRBJ2-1|-|TRBV7-8|-
CASSPGRFMIDEQFF
TGTGCCAGCAGCCCGGGCCGCTTTATGATTGATGAGCAGTTCTTC
>TRBJ2-1|TRBD2|TRBV5-1|-
CASSLALAGGGDEQFF
TGCGCCAGCAGCTTGGCCCTAGCGGGAGGAGGGGATGAGCAGTTCTTC
>TRBJ1-5|-|TRBV4-3|-
CASSQDNGGGYQPQHF
TGCGCCAGCAGCCAAGATAACGGAGGTGGGTATCAGCCCCAGCATTTT
>TRBJ2-1|TRBD1|TRBV2|-
CASSGFPGDRADNEQFF
TGTGCCAGCAGTGGTTTCCCCGGGGACAGGGCAGACAATGAGCAGTTCTTC
>TRBJ1-1|-|TRBV7-9|-
CASSLDRANTEAFF
TGTGCCAGCAGCTTAGACAGGGCGAACACTGAAGCTTTCTTT
>TRBJ1-1|TRBD1|TRBV11-2|-
CASSSRTGENTEAFF
TGTGCCAGCAGCTCCAGGACAGGTGAGAACACTGAAGCTTTCTTT